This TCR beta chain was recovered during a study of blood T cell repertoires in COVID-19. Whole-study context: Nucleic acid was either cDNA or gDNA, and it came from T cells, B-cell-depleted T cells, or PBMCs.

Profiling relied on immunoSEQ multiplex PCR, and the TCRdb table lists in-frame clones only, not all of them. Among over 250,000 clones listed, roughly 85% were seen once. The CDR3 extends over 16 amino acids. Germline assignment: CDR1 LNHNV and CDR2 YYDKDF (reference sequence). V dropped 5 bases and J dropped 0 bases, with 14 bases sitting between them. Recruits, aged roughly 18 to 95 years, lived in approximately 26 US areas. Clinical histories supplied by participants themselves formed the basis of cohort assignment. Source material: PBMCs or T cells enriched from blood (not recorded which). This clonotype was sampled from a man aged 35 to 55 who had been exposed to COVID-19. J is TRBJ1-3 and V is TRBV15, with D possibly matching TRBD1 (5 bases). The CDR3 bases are TGTGCCACCAGCCCCGGGGGGAGCGTCTCTGGAAACACCATATATTTT. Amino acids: CATSPGGSVSGNTIYF.